This T cell receptor (beta chain) was captured in a study of human T cells and chemical hapten exposure. Study-wide results and limits: There were significantly more large CDR3 similarity clusters among expanded TCRs than among controls.

Many counts were recorded for this clonotype. Its cognate antigen is unknown. Using its own MiXCR run on the RACE reads, TCRdb lists one record per CDR3 protein. Of some 41,000 distinct CDR3 sequences in the sample, 4% were seen once. Germline-derived CDR1 and CDR2 are SEHNR and FQNEAQ (reference sequence). Trimming stripped 1 base from V and 2 bases from J, with 8 bases between. CDR3 length equals 14 residues. The time point: patch test 1, 2 weeks after DPC sensitization. Treatment of the sample: therapeutic diphenylcyclopropenone sensitization with weekly scalp DPC. Unfractionated whole blood yielded total RNA. Donors, patients with alopecia ranging from 18 to 70 years old and judged suitable for DPC, provided samples.

The rearrangement links TRBV7-9 to TRBJ1-1; D not resolved. Sequenced here: whole blood, sampled in connection with sensitization to the hapten diphenylcyclopropenone (DPC). This clonotype originated in a man aged 45 to 65 with alopecia areata. Some clones in this sample may be carry-over from other donors' samples. The DNA of the CDR3 is TGTGCCAGCAGCTTAGTGGACGCCAACACTGAAGCTTTCTTT. This encodes CASSLVDANTEAFF.